This TCR beta chain was profiled in a study of blood T cell repertoires in COVID-19. Study-level information: Sites in the United States, Italy and Spain provided acute and convalescent COVID-19 samples. T cells, B-cell-depleted T cells, or PBMCs supplied cDNA or gDNA.

V was clipped by 1 base and J by 1 base; unmatched bases: 6. This CDR3 comprises 18 residues. CDR1 SGHAT and CDR2 FQNNGV come from the germline V gene. In the study's own analysis: Reference gene primer amplification gave nucleated cell count estimates. Here immunoSEQ multiplex PCR was the method, and the copy in TCRdb shows in-frame clones only, minus some. The DNA gave D and trimming, while V, J and clone size come from that table. This table has about 12,000 clones, roughly 82% appearing once. This TCR was recovered from a woman aged 60-70 years with acute or convalescent COVID-19. V usage is TRBV11-2 and J usage is TRBJ1-6; 8 bases map to TRBD1. What was sequenced was peripheral blood. CDR3 loop: CASSLARTGRSYNSPLHF. CDR3 DNA sequence: TGTGCCAGCAGCTTAGCAAGGACAGGGAGGTCCTATAATTCACCCCTCCACTTT.